The 8 T cell receptor beta chains in this list originate from one sample, sequenced in a study of cytomegalovirus exposure and HLA in healthy donors. Primers for the PCR totalled 60 Vbeta and 13 Jbeta. Method: immunoSEQ multiplex PCR; TCRdb's copy keeps in-frame clones and lacks some. The sample yields approximately 69,000 clones, about 76% seen once. Sequenced material: PBMCs. Receptors were obtained from a young man in good health and CMV-seronegative.

V is TRBV29-1 and J is TRBJ2-7; 8 bases fit TRBD1. From germline, CDR1 is SQVTM and CDR2 ANQGSEA. V lost 1 base and J lost 0; bases outside the gene matches: 5. The CDR3 covers 15 residues. The CDR3 region has the DNA TGCAGCGTTGAAGTAAGGGACAGGAGCTCCTACGAGCAGTACTTC. It yields the protein CSVEVRDRSSYEQYF.

As for this clone: The sample has other DNA sequences that encode this CDR3 too. The chain links TRBV28 to TRBJ1-5, with D possibly being TRBD1 (6 bases). V lost 1 base and J 4 bases, leaving 8 bases between the germline ends. Germline V gene data show CDR1 as MDHEN and CDR2 as SYDVKM. The CDR3 runs to 14 residues. CDR3 sequence (DNA): TGTGCCAGCAGTTTATTGCAGGGGAATCAGCCCCAGCATTTT. This codes for CASSLLQGNQPQHF.

This clone was detected once. The rearrangement joins TRBV7-7 to TRBJ2-3; 10 nucleotides line up with TRBD2. Losses at the gene ends were 2 bases for V and 0 bases for J; bases not matched to a gene: 2. Germline V gene lookup returns CDR1 SSHAT and CDR2 FNYEAQ (reference sequence). This CDR3 is 16 amino acids long. In DNA, the CDR3 is TGTGCCAGCAGCTTACTAGCGGGGGTTAGCACAGATACGCAGTATTTT. Protein sequence: CASSLLAGVSTDTQYF.

This clone was seen more than once but under ten times. The chain has TRBV5-4 and TRBJ2-7, with 7 bases that match TRBD1. The CDR3 covers 13 residues. Germline V CDR1 and CDR2: SGHNT, YYREEE (reference sequence). Germline trimming cut 6 bases from V and 4 bases from J; bases unmatched to any gene: 7. The CDR3 DNA follows: TGTGCCAGCAACAACCTGGGACAGTACGAGCAGTACGTC. This translates into CASNNLGQYEQYV.

Remarks on this clone: Distinct nucleotide sequences in the sample also encode this CDR3. This chain uses TRBV19 with TRBJ2-3; 14 bases match TRBD2. V was pared by 5 bases and J by 2 bases, with 6 bases of the junction left unmatched. The germline V gene encodes CDR1 LNHDA and CDR2 SQIVND (reference sequence). The CDR3 has 17 residues. CDR3: CASSPRTSGGNTDTQYF. The DNA of the CDR3 is TGTGCCAGTAGTCCTCGGACTAGCGGGGGGAACACAGATACGCAGTATTTT.

Only a few counts were recorded for this clone. The rearrangement links TRBV10-3 to TRBJ2-5; D uncertain. Germline CDR1 ENHRY, CDR2 SYGVKD. V was pared by 10 bases and J by 1 base, with 10 bases between. There are 12 residues in the CDR3. In nucleotides, the CDR3 is TGTGCCACGTCAGTTGGCCAAGAGACCCAGTACTTC. Its translation: CATSVGQETQYF.

There are a few counts of this clone. The rearrangement links TRBV29-1 to TRBJ2-6; no clear D gene. CDR3 length equals 16 residues. Trimming removed 1 base from V and 0 bases from J, with 10 bases in between. Germline loops: CDR1 SQVTM, CDR2 ANQGSEA. Written as DNA, the CDR3 is TGCAGCGTTGAAGGCCAGGCCCGCTCTGGGGCCAACGTCCTGACTTTC. Its translation is CSVEGQARSGANVLTF.

The V gene is TRBV4-2, the J gene TRBJ2-2; the match to TRBD2 covers 11 bases. V was clipped by 0 bases and J by 2 bases; unmatched bases: 2. CDR1 is LGHNA and CDR2 is YNFKEQ in the germline V gene. The CDR3 runs to 17 residues. CDR3 protein: CASSQELAGDNTGELFF. CDR3 in DNA: TGTGCCAGCAGCCAAGAACTAGCGGGGGACAACACCGGGGAGCTGTTTTTT.